The source of this TCR beta chain is a study of sequential checkpoint blockade in melanoma. CDR1 SGHTS and CDR2 YDEGEE come from the germline V gene. The trim removed 4 bases at V and 4 bases at J, leaving 7 bases unmatched. The CDR3 is 15 amino acids. Here immunoSEQ multiplex PCR was the method, and the copy in TCRdb shows in-frame clones only, minus some. The sample lists some 16,000 clones, about 92% occurring once. Treatment: randomized to nivolumab then ipilimumab (arm A) or the reverse (arm B). Sorted cells were live CD3+CD8+, lacking CD19 and CD56, from PBMCs. This chain uses TRBV5-8 with TRBJ1-4; 7 bases are a match to TRBD1. Sequencing used CD8+ T cells sorted from blood (inferred from file names), obtained from a patient given nivolumab and ipilimumab in sequence. This receptor was identified in a human donor with melanoma. CDR3 residues: CASSTRDSLNEKLFF. CDR3 DNA: TGTGCCAGCAGCACCCGGGACAGCCTTAATGAAAAACTGTTTTTT.